This entry describes one T cell receptor (beta chain). TCRdb's table, derived via immunoSEQ multiplex PCR, lists solely in-frame clones and lacks some. This sample carries tens of thousands of clones, about 80% of them seen once, and the ten largest clones take 6.5% to 8%. This sample is drawn from a study of OX40 agonist ivuxolimab in advanced cancers. The ends lost 5 bases at V and 7 bases at J; junction bases unmatched: 12. This CDR3 has 15 residues. The germline V gene encodes CDR1 SEHNR and CDR2 FQNEAQ (reference sequence). This receptor was obtained from an adult with an advanced solid tumor such as melanoma, head and neck, liver or kidney cancer. This specimen was CD4+ or CD8+ T cells sorted from blood, taken in a trial of the OX40 agonist ivuxolimab. This chain links TRBV7-9 with TRBJ1-1; 8 positions agree with TRBD1. The CDR3: CASSPDRGPMGEAFF. CDR3 nucleotide sequence: TGTGCCAGCAGCCCTGACAGGGGCCCCATGGGTGAAGCTTTCTTT.